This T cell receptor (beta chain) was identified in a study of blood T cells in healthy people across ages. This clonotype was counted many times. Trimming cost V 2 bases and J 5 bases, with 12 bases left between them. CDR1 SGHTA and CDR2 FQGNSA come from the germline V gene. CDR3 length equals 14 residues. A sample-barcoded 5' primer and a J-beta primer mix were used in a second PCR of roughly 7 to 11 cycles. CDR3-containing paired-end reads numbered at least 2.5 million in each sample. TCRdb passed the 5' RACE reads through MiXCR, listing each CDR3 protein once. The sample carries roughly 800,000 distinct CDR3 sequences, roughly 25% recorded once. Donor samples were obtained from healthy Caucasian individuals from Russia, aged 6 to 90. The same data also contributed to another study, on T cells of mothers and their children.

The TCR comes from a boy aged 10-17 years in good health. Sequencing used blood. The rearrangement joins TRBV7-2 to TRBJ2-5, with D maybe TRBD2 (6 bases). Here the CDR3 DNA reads TGTGCCAGCAGCTTAAGTCCGGGAGCGGAGACCCAGTACTTC. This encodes CASSLSPGAETQYF.